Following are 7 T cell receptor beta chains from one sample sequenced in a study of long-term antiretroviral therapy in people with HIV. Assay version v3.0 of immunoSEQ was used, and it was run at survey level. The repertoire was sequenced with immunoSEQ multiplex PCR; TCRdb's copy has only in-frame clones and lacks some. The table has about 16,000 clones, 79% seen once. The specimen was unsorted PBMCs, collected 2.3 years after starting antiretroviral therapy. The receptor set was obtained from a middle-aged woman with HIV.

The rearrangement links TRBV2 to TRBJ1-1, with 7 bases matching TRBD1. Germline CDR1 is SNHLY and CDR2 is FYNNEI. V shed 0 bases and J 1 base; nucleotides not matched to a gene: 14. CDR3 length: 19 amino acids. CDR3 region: CASSEAGRGGGIANTEAFF. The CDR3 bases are TGTGCCAGCAGTGAAGCAGGAAGGGGAGGGGGCATTGCGAACACTGAAGCTTTCTTT.

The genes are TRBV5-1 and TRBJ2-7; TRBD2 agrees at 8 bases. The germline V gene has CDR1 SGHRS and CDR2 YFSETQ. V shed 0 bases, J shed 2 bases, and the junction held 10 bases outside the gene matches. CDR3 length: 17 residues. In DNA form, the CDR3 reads TGCGCCAGCAGCTTGGATGGTCGGCGGGAGGCCCCCTACGAGCAGTACTTC. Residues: CASSLDGRREAPYEQYF. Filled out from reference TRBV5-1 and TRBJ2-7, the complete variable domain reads KAGVTQTPRYLIKTRGQQVTLSCSPISGHRSVSWYQQTPGQGLQFLFEYFSETQRNKGNFPGRFSGRQFSNSRSEMNVSTLELGDSALYLCASSLDGRREAPYEQYFGPGTRLTVT.

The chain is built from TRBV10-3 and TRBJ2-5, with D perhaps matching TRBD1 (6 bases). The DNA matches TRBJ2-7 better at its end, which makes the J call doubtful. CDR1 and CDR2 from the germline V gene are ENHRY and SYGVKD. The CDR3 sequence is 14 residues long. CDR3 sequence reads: CAISDRPGAGEQYF. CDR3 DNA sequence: TGTGCCATCAGTGATCGTCCAGGGGCGGGCGAGCAGTACTTC.

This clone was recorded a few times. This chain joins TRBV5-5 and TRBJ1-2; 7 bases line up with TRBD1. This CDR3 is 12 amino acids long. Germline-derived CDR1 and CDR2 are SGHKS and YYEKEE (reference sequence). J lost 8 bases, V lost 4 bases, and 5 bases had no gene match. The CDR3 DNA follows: TGTGCCAGCAGCGGGGCGACAGGGGGCTACACCTTC. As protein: CASSGATGGYTF.

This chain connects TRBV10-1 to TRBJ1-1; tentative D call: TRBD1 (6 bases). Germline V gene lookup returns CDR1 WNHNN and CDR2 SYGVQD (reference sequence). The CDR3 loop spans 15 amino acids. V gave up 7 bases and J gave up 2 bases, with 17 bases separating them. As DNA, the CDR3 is TGCGCCAGCACCAAGCAAGGGGGATTTAACACTGAAGCTTTCTTT. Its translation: CASTKQGGFNTEAFF.

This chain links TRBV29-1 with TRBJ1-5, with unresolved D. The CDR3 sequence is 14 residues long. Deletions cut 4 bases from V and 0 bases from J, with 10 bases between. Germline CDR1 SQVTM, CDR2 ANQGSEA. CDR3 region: CSVGEAYSNQPQHF. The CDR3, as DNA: TGCAGCGTTGGGGAAGCGTATAGCAATCAGCCCCAGCATTTT.

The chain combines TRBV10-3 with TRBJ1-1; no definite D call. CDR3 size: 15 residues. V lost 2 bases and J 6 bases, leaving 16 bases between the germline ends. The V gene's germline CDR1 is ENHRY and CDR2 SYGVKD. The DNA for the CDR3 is TGTGCCATCAGTGAGGCAAATCACGGGAGACCTGAAGCTTTCTTT. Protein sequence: CAISEANHGRPEAFF.